These 9 T cell receptor beta chains were all obtained from the same sample, sequenced in a study of OX40 agonist ivuxolimab in advanced cancers. Only in-frame clones appear in the TCRdb table, and some are missing; sequencing was by immunoSEQ multiplex PCR. The table includes 25,000 to 35,000 clones, 87% detected once. This sample comprised CD4+ or CD8+ T cells sorted from blood, obtained in a trial of the OX40 agonist ivuxolimab. All receptors come from an adult with an advanced solid tumor such as melanoma, head and neck, liver or kidney cancer.

The chain combines TRBV5-8 with TRBJ1-5, with D tentatively TRBD1 (6 bases). Germline lookup yields CDR1 SGHTS and CDR2 YDEGEE. CDR3 length: 13 residues. Between the trimmed V and J ends, which lost 5 bases and 6 bases, there was a span of 12 bases. Here the CDR3 reads CASSHRVGQPQHF. The DNA of the CDR3 is TGTGCCAGCAGTCACAGGGTTGGTCAGCCCCAGCATTTT.

V usage is TRBV29-1 and J usage is TRBJ2-3; 10 bases agree with TRBD2. The CDR3 totals 16 residues. Germline trimming cut 3 bases from V and 2 bases from J; bases unmatched to any gene: 8. Germline CDR1 reads SQVTM; CDR2 reads ANQGSEA. As DNA, the CDR3 is TGCAGCGTTGACCGACTAGCGGGCCATCTCACAGATACGCAGTATTTT. Translating gives CSVDRLAGHLTDTQYF.

The genes are TRBV27 and TRBJ2-1; D tentatively fits TRBD1 or TRBD2 (5 bases each). Trimming shortened V by 1 base and J by 6 bases, and 10 bases separated the two germline ends. This CDR3 spans 14 amino acids. Germline values: CDR1 MNHEY, CDR2 SMNVEV (reference sequence). Written as DNA, the CDR3 is TGTGCCAGCAGTTTATTCCCAGGGACCAATGAGCAGTTCTTC. It encodes CASSLFPGTNEQFF.

The V call is TRBV5-1, the J call TRBJ2-1; 7 bases are shared with TRBD2. V lost 4 bases to trimming and J lost 2 bases; unmatched junction nucleotides: 6. CDR3 size: 15 residues. CDR1 SGHRS and CDR2 YFSETQ come from the germline V gene. The DNA of the CDR3 is TGCGCCAGCAGCCCTACTAGCGCCGCCTACAATGAGCAGTTCTTC. This gives the protein CASSPTSAAYNEQFF.

This clone was seen more than once but under ten times. The chain uses TRBV9 and TRBJ1-1; 8 bases agree with TRBD1. Per germline, CDR1 SGDLS and CDR2 YYNGEE. The CDR3 consists of 15 residues. The trim removed 0 bases at V and 4 bases at J, leaving 5 bases unmatched. CDR3 region: CASSVGQGRGTEAFF. For the CDR3, the DNA is TGTGCCAGCAGCGTAGGACAGGGGCGCGGCACTGAAGCTTTCTTT.

The CDR3 region is CASSLPRELGDEQYF. The CDR3, as DNA: TGTGCCAGCAGTTTGCCCCGGGAGCTAGGAGACGAGCAGTACTTC. This chain joins TRBV28 and TRBJ2-5; the D gene is possibly TRBD2 (6 bases). The end of the DNA fits TRBJ2-7 better, so the J call may be wrong. The CDR3 sequence is 15 residues long. CDR1 MDHEN and CDR2 SYDVKM come from the germline V gene.

The V and J genes are TRBV7-2 and TRBJ2-5, with D possibly matching TRBD1 (6 bases). CDR3 length: 15 residues. Trimming removed 5 bases from V and 2 bases from J, with 15 bases in between. Per the germline V gene, CDR1 is SGHTA and CDR2 is FQGNSA. CDR3 DNA sequence: TGTGCCAGCAGCGCACAAAGGGGGATACAAGAGACCCAGTACTTC. This encodes CASSAQRGIQETQYF.

This chain connects TRBV19 to TRBJ2-3, with a tentative D call TRBD1 (6 bases). CDR1 LNHDA and CDR2 SQIVND come from the germline V gene (reference sequence). V was shortened by 7 bases and J by 5 bases, with 13 bases between the two germline ends. The CDR3 covers 13 residues. The DNA of the CDR3 is TGTGCCAGTAAGCCGGACAGCGAAGATACGCAGTATTTT. Residues: CASKPDSEDTQYF.

This chain's CDR3 is CASSQGGVVSSYNEQFF. The CDR3 nucleotides read TGCGCCAGCAGCCAAGGGGGGGTGGTAAGCTCCTACAATGAGCAGTTCTTC. V usage is TRBV4-3 and J usage is TRBJ2-1; D perhaps matches TRBD2 (6 bases). The CDR3 consists of 17 residues. With 1 base removed from V and 0 bases from J, the gap between germline ends came to 13 bases. CDR1 and CDR2 (germline): LGHNA, YSLEER.